This TCR beta chain originates from a study of blood T cell repertoires in COVID-19. Study context: COVID-19 samples collected from the United States, Italy and Spain covered acute and convalescent phases.

The method was immunoSEQ multiplex PCR; TCRdb's version includes in-frame clones alone and lacks a portion of them. The sample shows approximately 280,000 clones, approximately 91% of them seen only once. V lost 3 bases and J lost 3; bases outside the gene matches: 8. This CDR3 is built from 17 residues. The germline V gene has CDR1 LGHDT and CDR2 YNNKEL (reference sequence). Sequencing was performed on peripheral blood. This TCR came from an older woman with acute or convalescent COVID-19. The chain uses TRBV3-1 (or the pseudogene TRBV3-2) and TRBJ2-3, with 11 bases lining up with TRBD2. The DNA of the CDR3 is TGTGCCAGCAGCCAGGGTAGCGGGAGGGCCGGGACAGATACGCAGTATTTT. Protein sequence: CASSQGSGRAGTDTQYF.